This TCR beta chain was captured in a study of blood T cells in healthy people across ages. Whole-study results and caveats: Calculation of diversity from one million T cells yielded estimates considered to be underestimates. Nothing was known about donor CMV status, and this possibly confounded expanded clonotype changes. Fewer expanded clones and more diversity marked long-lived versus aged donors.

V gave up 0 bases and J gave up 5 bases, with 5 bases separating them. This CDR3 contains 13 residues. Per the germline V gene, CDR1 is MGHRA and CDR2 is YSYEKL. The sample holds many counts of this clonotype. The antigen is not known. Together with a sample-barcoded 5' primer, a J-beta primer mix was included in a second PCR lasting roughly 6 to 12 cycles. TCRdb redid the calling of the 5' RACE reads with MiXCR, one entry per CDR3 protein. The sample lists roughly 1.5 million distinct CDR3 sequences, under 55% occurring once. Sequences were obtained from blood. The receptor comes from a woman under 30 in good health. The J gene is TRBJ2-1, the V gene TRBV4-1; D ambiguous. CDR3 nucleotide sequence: TGCGCCAGCAGCCAAGATAGTCACAATGAGCAGTTCTTC. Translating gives CASSQDSHNEQFF.